These T cell receptor beta chains were read from a single sample in a study of blood T cell repertoires in COVID-19. Sequenced by immunoSEQ multiplex PCR; TCRdb stores in-frame clones only, minus some. The data contain some 260,000 clones, about four fifths of them singletons. Source material: peripheral blood. The receptors come from an elderly man with acute or convalescent COVID-19. Both conserved end residues are part of each CDR3. Fields, in order: D gene, V gene, J gene, clone size, CDR3 protein, CDR3 DNA. D genes are given only for firm matches. A row's size may be missing; if present it is once, few, many or a size class.

>TRBD1|TRBV12-5|TRBJ2-3|-
CASGTGTGSNTQYF
TGTGCTAGTGGTACCGGGACAGGGAGCAATACGCAGTATTTT
>-|TRBV15|TRBJ1-1|-
CATSRASTEAFF
TGTGCCACCAGCAGGGCTAGTACTGAAGCTTTCTTT
>-|TRBV7-8|TRBJ1-1|-
CASSFYEQGRTEAFF
TGTGCCAGCAGCTTTTATGAACAGGGAAGGACTGAAGCTTTCTTT
>TRBD1|TRBV6-6|TRBJ2-5|once
CASSYWTGQGRETQYF
TGTGCCAGCAGTTACTGGACCGGACAGGGGCGAGAGACCCAGTACTTC
>-|TRBV6-6|TRBJ2-2|-
CASSYSIGANTGELFF
TGTGCCAGCAGTTACTCGATAGGGGCGAACACCGGGGAGCTGTTTTTT
>-|TRBV10-1|TRBJ2-3|-
CASSETLTTGKDTQYF
TGCGCCAGCAGTGAGACACTAACTACAGGGAAAGATACGCAGTATTTT
>-|TRBV30|TRBJ1-2|-
CAWEDSRGYTF
TGTGCCTGGGAGGACAGCCGTGGCTACACCTTC
>-|TRBV9|TRBJ1-3|-
CASSVSTGTGNTIYF
TGTGCCAGCAGCGTATCTACAGGGACCGGAAACACCATATATTTT
>-|TRBV5-1|TRBJ1-1|-
CASSLAGGGMAEAFF
TGCGCCAGCAGCTTGGCGGGTGGGGGCATGGCTGAAGCTTTCTTT
>-|TRBV3-1/TRBV3-2|TRBJ2-1|-
CASSSRSGGMRNEQFF
TGTGCCAGCAGCTCGCGGTCGGGCGGGATGAGGAATGAGCAGTTCTTC
>TRBD1|TRBV4-2|TRBJ1-3|-
CASSLDRADRTIYF
TGTGCCAGCAGCCTCGACAGGGCCGACCGGACCATATATTTT
>-|TRBV5-4|TRBJ1-3|-
CASSLARPNSGNTIYF
TGTGCCAGCAGCTTGGCCAGGCCGAACTCTGGAAACACCATATATTTT
>TRBD1|TRBV18|TRBJ1-4|-
CASSPGQGKEKLFF
TGTGCCAGCTCCCCAGGACAGGGGAAAGAAAAACTGTTTTTT
>TRBD1|TRBV24-1|TRBJ1-1|-
CATSDRSDRGRPGAFF
TGTGCCACCAGTGACCGATCGGACAGGGGGCGTCCGGGGGCTTTCTTT
>TRBD1|TRBV7-9|TRBJ1-2|-
CASSLAYRDRASNYGYTF
TGTGCCAGCAGCTTGGCATACCGGGACAGGGCGTCTAACTATGGCTACACCTTC
>-|TRBV18|TRBJ2-5|-
CASSPVQKETQYF
TGTGCCAGCTCACCTGTACAAAAAGAGACCCAGTACTTC
>TRBD1|TRBV6-1|TRBJ1-3|-
CASSKVKGTAGNTIYF
TGTGCCAGCAGTAAAGTCAAGGGGACAGCCGGAAACACCATATATTTT
>-|TRBV10-3|TRBJ1-1|-
CAISGGLGNTEAFF
TGTGCCATCAGTGGGGGCCTTGGAAACACTGAAGCTTTCTTT
>-|TRBV5-1|TRBJ2-7|-
CASSLDPTSPYEQYF
TGCGCCAGCAGCTTGGATCCGACATCTCCTTACGAGCAGTACTTC
>TRBD1|TRBV11-2|TRBJ1-3|-
CASSLGSGTGPGNTIYF
TGTGCCAGCAGCTTAGGGTCCGGGACAGGGCCTGGAAACACCATATATTTT
>-|TRBV27|TRBJ1-1|-
CASSGRNTEAFF
TGTGCCAGCAGCGGGAGGAACACTGAAGCTTTCTTT
>-|TRBV6-1|TRBJ2-5|-
CASSGHTIYLGGHQETQYF
TGTGCCAGCAGTGGCCATACCATCTATCTGGGGGGGCACCAAGAGACCCAGTACTTC
>-|TRBV6-5|TRBJ2-1|-
CASSYVITGSYNEQFF
TGTGCCAGCAGTTACGTAATCACAGGGTCCTACAATGAGCAGTTCTTC
>TRBD1|TRBV2|TRBJ2-4|-
CASNRQGLAKNIQYF
TGTGCCAGCAATAGACAGGGATTAGCCAAAAACATTCAGTACTTC
>TRBD1|TRBV11-3|TRBJ2-7|-
CASSLSSGQGTYEQYF
TGTGCCAGCAGCCTGAGCTCGGGACAGGGGACCTACGAGCAGTACTTC
>-|TRBV12-1|TRBJ1-5|-
CASRARDRGTLNQPQHF
TGTGCCAGCAGGGCCCGAGACAGGGGGACTCTGAATCAGCCCCAGCATTTT
>TRBD1|TRBV27|TRBJ1-6|few
CASRRNRGRGSYNSPLHF
TGTGCCAGCAGGCGAAACAGGGGGCGCGGCTCCTATAATTCACCCCTCCACTTT
>-|TRBV19|TRBJ2-7|-
CASSIIGGRGHEQYF
TGTGCCAGTAGTATAATAGGTGGCAGGGGCCACGAGCAGTACTTC
>TRBD2|TRBV7-6|TRBJ2-1|-
CASSLLGLAGGLDNEQFF
TGTGCCAGCAGCTTATTGGGACTAGCGGGGGGGCTGGACAATGAGCAGTTCTTC
>TRBD1|TRBV6-5|TRBJ2-7|-
CASSLGQGVYEQYF
TGTGCCAGCAGCCTCGGACAGGGTGTGTACGAGCAGTACTTC
>-|TRBV28|TRBJ2-1|-
CASSLVADIPYNEQFF
TGTGCCAGCAGTTTGGTTGCGGATATTCCCTACAATGAGCAGTTCTTC
>TRBD1|TRBV7-2|TRBJ2-7|-
CASSVTGVEQYF
TGTGCCAGCAGCGTTACAGGGGTCGAGCAGTACTTC
>TRBD1|TRBV6-5|TRBJ1-6|-
CASSSAGGGSPLHF
TGTGCCAGCAGTTCGGCAGGGGGCGGTTCACCCCTCCACTTT
>-|TRBV11-2|TRBJ2-3|-
CASSSFAQYF
TGTGCCAGCAGCTCCTTTGCGCAGTATTTT
>TRBD1|TRBV6-5|TRBJ1-3|-
CASRAGTALSTIYF
TGTGCCAGCAGAGCCGGGACAGCCCTGAGCACCATATATTTT
>-|TRBV3-1/TRBV3-2|TRBJ2-7|few
CASSQITYEQYF
TGTGCCAGCAGCCAAATCACCTACGAGCAGTACTTC
>-|TRBV5-4|TRBJ2-5|-
CASSLKTGQETQYF
TGTGCCAGCAGCTTGAAGACAGGTCAAGAGACCCAGTACTTC
>TRBD1|TRBV18|TRBJ2-2|-
CATKTGTGNTGELFF
TGTGCCACCAAAACCGGGACAGGGAACACCGGGGAGCTGTTTTTT
>-|TRBV6-1|TRBJ2-6|-
CASSGNRARGANVLTF
TGTGCCAGCAGTGGCAACAGGGCCCGGGGGGCCAACGTCCTGACTTTC
>TRBD1|TRBV3-1/TRBV3-2|TRBJ1-6|-
CASSLGTGDLNSPLHF
TGTGCCAGCAGCCTTGGGACAGGGGATTTGAATTCACCCCTCCACTTT
>TRBD2|TRBV5-4|TRBJ2-3|-
CASSLHGTSGRVDTQYF
TGTGCCAGCAGCTTACATGGGACTAGCGGGAGAGTGGATACGCAGTATTTT
>TRBD1|TRBV6-5|TRBJ2-5|-
CASSQDRRETQYF
TGTGCCAGCAGTCAGGACAGGCGAGAGACCCAGTACTTC
>-|TRBV2|TRBJ1-1|-
CASSNLGTLNTEAFF
TGTGCCAGCAGCAACCTTGGGACATTGAACACTGAAGCTTTCTTT
>-|TRBV5-6|TRBJ1-3|once
CASSLVRRGLSGNTIYF
TGTGCCAGCAGCTTAGTACGCAGGGGCCTCTCTGGAAACACCATATATTTT
>-|TRBV7-8|TRBJ2-1|few
CASSLWGLNSYNEQFF
TGTGCCAGCAGCTTATGGGGACTCAATTCCTACAATGAGCAGTTCTTC
>TRBD2|TRBV27|TRBJ2-1|once
CASSSTSGRFYEQFF
TGTGCCAGCAGTTCGACTAGCGGGAGGTTCTATGAGCAGTTCTTC
>-|TRBV28|TRBJ1-4|few
CASSVGGGPANEKLFF
TGTGCCAGCAGTGTGGGGGGGGGTCCTGCTAATGAAAAACTGTTTTTT
>-|TRBV5-4|TRBJ1-2|-
CASSFGQTNYGYTF
TGTGCCAGCAGCTTCGGACAGACAAACTATGGCTACACCTTC
>-|TRBV5-5|TRBJ1-2|once
CASSPTGGYGYTF
TGTGCCAGCAGCCCTACGGGGGGCTATGGCTACACCTTC
>TRBD2|TRBV7-2|TRBJ2-5|-
CASSLLAGDNRETQYF
TGTGCCAGCAGCTTGCTAGCGGGAGATAACAGAGAGACCCAGTACTTC
>TRBD1|TRBV24-1|TRBJ1-2|-
CATSDSRDRGLYGYTF
TGTGCCACCAGTGATTCCCGGGACAGGGGCCTCTATGGCTACACCTTC
>-|TRBV4-1|TRBJ1-5|few
CASSQATGLYSNQPQHF
TGCGCCAGCAGCCAAGCCACAGGGTTATATAGCAATCAGCCCCAGCATTTT
>-|TRBV7-2|TRBJ2-7|-
CASSLAQGFYEQYF
TGTGCCAGCAGCTTAGCGCAGGGATTCTACGAGCAGTACTTC
>-|TRBV5-1|TRBJ2-3|-
CASRSGRDIGTDTQYF
TGCGCCAGCAGGTCGGGACGGGACATAGGCACAGATACGCAGTATTTT
>TRBD1|TRBV4-1|TRBJ1-5|-
CASSRGAGGINQPQHF
TGCGCCAGCAGCCGTGGGGCAGGGGGCATCAATCAGCCCCAGCATTTT
>TRBD1|TRBV19|TRBJ1-6|few
CASSIGLFRGRNSPLHF
TGTGCCAGTAGTATCGGGCTCTTCAGGGGGCGAAATTCACCCCTCCACTTT
>-|TRBV24-1|TRBJ2-7|-
CATWIGDNEQYF
TGTGCCACCTGGATAGGGGACAACGAGCAGTACTTC
>TRBD2|TRBV3-1/TRBV3-2|TRBJ2-3|-
CASSQDLSGRNTDTQYF
TGTGCCAGCAGCCAAGACTTAAGCGGGAGGAATACAGATACGCAGTATTTT
>-|TRBV6-5|TRBJ1-1|once
CASSYSRGNTEAFF
TGTGCCAGCAGTTACTCGAGAGGCAACACTGAAGCTTTCTTT
>TRBD1|TRBV7-8|TRBJ2-7|few
CASSLRGTGDYEQYF
TGTGCCAGCAGCTTACGTGGGACAGGGGACTACGAGCAGTACTTC